These 22 T cell receptor beta chains came from one sample sequenced in a study of siplizumab effects on memory and regulatory T cells. Clones were read by immunoSEQ multiplex PCR, and TCRdb kept only the in-frame ones, dropping some. Of about 99,000 clones listed, about 94% are singletons. Material: Tregs sorted from blood. Receptors were obtained from a human donor in good health.

V usage is TRBV9 and J usage is TRBJ1-2; 8 nucleotides align to TRBD1. CDR3 size: 15 residues. V lost 0 bases, J lost 0 bases, and 1 base stayed unmatched. CDR1 is SGDLS and CDR2 is YYNGEE in the germline V gene. This CDR3 is CASSVAGQANYGYTF. The CDR3 region has the DNA TGTGCCAGCAGCGTAGCGGGACAGGCTAACTATGGCTACACCTTC.

The chain recombines TRBV29-1 with TRBJ2-3, with a tentative D call TRBD2 (5 bases). V shed 6 bases and J shed 2 bases, with 12 bases lying between them. The CDR3 spans 13 residues. From germline, CDR1 is SQVTM and CDR2 ANQGSEA. CDR3 nucleotide sequence: TGCAGCGTCGCGGGTATCATCACAGATACGCAGTATTTT. Protein product: CSVAGIITDTQYF.

This clone has just one count. This chain connects TRBV10-3 to TRBJ2-1, with a tentative D call TRBD2 (5 bases). The CDR3 runs 16 residues. Germline V gives CDR1 ENHRY, CDR2 SYGVKD. The V end was cut by 6 bases, the J end by 2 bases, with 17 bases between. The CDR3 sequence is CAISLAGVSAYNEQFF. Here the CDR3 DNA reads TGTGCCATCAGCCTAGCAGGCGTCTCAGCCTACAATGAGCAGTTCTTC.

The gene calls are TRBV5-1 and TRBJ1-1, with D possibly being TRBD1 (6 bases). V was trimmed by 3 bases and J by 5 bases, leaving 11 bases between them. Germline V CDR1 and CDR2: SGHRS, YFSETQ. The CDR3 covers 13 residues. CDR3 sequence (DNA): TGCGCCAGCAGCTCCGGAGGGGGTACTGAAGCTTTCTTT. Amino acid sequence: CASSSGGGTEAFF.

The CDR3 sequence: CASSWTSGSSYNEQFF. The CDR3 coding sequence is TGCGCCAGCAGCTGGACCTCAGGGAGCTCCTACAATGAGCAGTTCTTC. The rearrangement links TRBV5-1 to TRBJ2-1, with D perhaps assigned TRBD1 or TRBD2 (5 bases each). V lost 3 bases and J 0 bases, leaving 13 bases between the germline ends. Germline lookup yields CDR1 SGHRS and CDR2 YFSETQ. The CDR3 loop spans 16 amino acids.

The chain joins TRBV10-3 to TRBJ2-1; D remains ambiguous. Germline V gene lookup returns CDR1 ENHRY and CDR2 SYGVKD. Trimming pared 2 bases from V and 8 bases from J, leaving 10 bases between. This CDR3 region has 13 residues. This CDR3 is CAISELLGYEQFF. CDR3 DNA: TGTGCCATCAGTGAGCTTCTAGGCTATGAGCAGTTCTTC.

The chain combines TRBV29-1 with TRBJ1-2; D gene ambiguous. Trimming shortened V by 5 bases and J by 6 bases, and 7 bases separated the two germline ends. This CDR3 has 10 amino acids. CDR1 SQVTM and CDR2 ANQGSEA come from the germline V gene. The CDR3, as DNA: TGCAGCGTTTTAAACGATGGCTACACCTTC. As protein: CSVLNDGYTF.

The chain recombines TRBV18 with TRBJ1-5; D gene unclear. Trimming removed 3 bases from V and 9 bases from J, with 12 bases in between. In germline, CDR1 is KGHSH, CDR2 LQKENI. The CDR3 has 13 amino acids. DNA for the CDR3: TGTGCCAGCTCACCGGACCCCTTAAGGCCCCAGCATTTT. Translating gives CASSPDPLRPQHF.

In its sample, this clone was seen once. The CDR3 loop reads CASSFGTGGVEAFF. The CDR3 region has the DNA TGTGCCAGCAGCTTCGGGACAGGGGGAGTTGAGGCTTTCTTT. This sequence joins TRBV7-9 and TRBJ1-1, with 11 positions matching TRBD1. V trimming: 3 bases; J trimming: 11 bases; junction bases outside the gene matches: 8. The CDR3 contains 14 residues. CDR1 SEHNR and CDR2 FQNEAQ come from the germline V gene (reference sequence).

This chain's CDR3 is CASSLGGDMNTEAFF. The CDR3 DNA reads as TGTGCCAGCAGCTTGGGCGGGGACATGAACACTGAAGCTTTCTTT. The rearrangement links TRBV5-4 to TRBJ1-1; TRBD1 might be the D (6 bases). The CDR3 length is 15 residues. CDR1 SGHNT and CDR2 YYREEE come from the germline V gene (reference sequence). The germline V and J ends were trimmed by 0 bases and 0 bases, with 9 bases remaining between them.

This CDR3 is CASSRYGEFTTGELFF. In DNA, the CDR3 is TGTGCCAGCTCACGATATGGGGAGTTTACCACCGGGGAGCTGTTTTTT. The chain employs TRBV18 and TRBJ2-2; TRBD2 might be the D (5 bases). Germline loops: CDR1 KGHSH, CDR2 LQKENI. This CDR3 has 16 amino acids. V was clipped by 4 bases and J by 4 bases, with 16 bases between them.

The CDR3 is CASSDSGPKANTEAFF. CDR3 nucleotide sequence: TGTGCCAGCAGTGACTCGGGACCGAAGGCGAACACTGAAGCTTTCTTT. This chain links TRBV6-4 with TRBJ1-1; D may be TRBD1 (5 bases). CDR1 is MRHNA, CDR2 SNTAGT, per germline. V was shortened by 0 bases and J by 1 base, with 12 bases between the two germline ends. The CDR3 extends over 16 amino acids.

This chain joins TRBV18 and TRBJ1-6, with a weak D call TRBD1 (5 bases). Germline CDR1 is KGHSH and CDR2 is LQKENI. Trimming removed 6 bases at V and 6 bases at J, with 12 bases between. The CDR3 has 14 amino acids. CDR3 protein: CASSPGTGNSPLHF. For the CDR3, the DNA is TGTGCCAGCTCCCCCGGGACCGGTAATTCACCCCTCCACTTT.

The rearrangement links TRBV2 to TRBJ1-1, with no clear D. Trimming removed 8 bases from V and 5 bases from J, with 15 bases in between. The CDR3 is 13 residues long. Germline loops: CDR1 SNHLY, CDR2 FYNNEI. As DNA, the CDR3 is TGTGCCAGCCAAGAAGAGGTCGTGACTGAAGCTTTCTTT. This encodes CASQEEVVTEAFF.

The chain joins TRBV6-5 to TRBJ1-1; D possibly corresponds to TRBD1 (6 bases). There are 12 residues in the CDR3. Germline lookup yields CDR1 MNHEY and CDR2 SVGAGI. V shed 5 bases and J shed 4 bases, with 8 bases lying between them. For the CDR3, the DNA is TGTGCCAGCAGTCGAGGGGGCACTGAAGCTTTCTTT. The encoded protein is CASSRGGTEAFF.

This chain links TRBV7-3 with TRBJ2-5, with 8 bases aligning to TRBD2. This CDR3 region has 13 residues. Germline CDR1 and CDR2: SGHTA and FQGTGA. J gave up 5 bases and V 5 bases, and 4 bases lay outside the gene matches. This chain's CDR3 is CASSPRGGETQYF. CDR3 bases: TGTGCCAGCAGCCCCCGGGGGGGTGAGACCCAGTACTTC.

The chain recombines TRBV4-1 with TRBJ1-6, with unresolved D. Trimming left V 0 bases short and J 10 bases short, with 7 bases between. CDR3 length equals 13 residues. Germline V gives CDR1 MGHRA, CDR2 YSYEKL. The DNA for the CDR3 is TGCGCCAGCAGCCAAGAGGATGGGTCACCCCTCCACTTT. Its translation is CASSQEDGSPLHF.

V and J are TRBV5-8 and TRBJ2-7; TRBD2 matches at 14 bases. Losses at the gene ends were 4 bases for V and 2 bases for J; bases not matched to a gene: 8. The CDR3 runs 17 residues. The germline V gene has CDR1 SGHTS and CDR2 YDEGEE. The CDR3 coding sequence is TGTGCCAGCAGCCTTGGGACTAGCGGGAGCTTACCCTACGAGCAGTACTTC. It yields the protein CASSLGTSGSLPYEQYF.

This clone was recorded only once. The DNA for the CDR3 is TGTGCCTGGAGTGTCTTCCCCAGTTATGGCTACACCTTC. Amino acids: CAWSVFPSYGYTF. The J gene is TRBJ1-2, the V gene TRBV30; D is unresolved. Trimming stripped 0 bases from V and 5 bases from J, with 10 bases between. This CDR3 is built from 13 residues. CDR1 and CDR2 (germline): GTSNPN, SVGIG (reference sequence). Looking up the rest from reference TRBV30 and TRBJ1-2 gives the full variable domain: SQTIHQWPATLVQPVGSPLSLECTVEGTSNPNLYWYRQAAGRGLQLLFYSVGIGQISSEVPQNLSASRPQDRQFILSSKKLLLSDSGFYLCAWSVFPSYGYTFGSGTRLTVV.

The rearrangement joins TRBV4-1 to TRBJ2-1; possible D gene TRBD1, 5 bases. CDR3 length: 16 amino acids. Trimming took 1 base from V and 8 from J, leaving 18 bases between them. CDR1 is MGHRA and CDR2 is YSYEKL in the germline V gene. CDR3 amino acids: CASSQVGHTKGDEQFF. In nucleotides, the CDR3 is TGCGCCAGCAGCCAAGTTGGACACACTAAAGGCGATGAGCAGTTCTTC.

This rearrangement joins TRBV9 to TRBJ2-1; TRBD2 matches at 7 bases. CDR1 is SGDLS and CDR2 is YYNGEE in the germline V gene. V shed 1 base, J shed 6 bases, and the junction held 10 bases outside the gene matches. CDR3 length equals 16 residues. The CDR3 sequence is CASSVLAGVMVNEQFF. The CDR3 DNA is TGTGCCAGCAGCGTATTGGCGGGAGTGATGGTCAATGAGCAGTTCTTC.

The V gene is TRBV2, the J gene TRBJ2-3, with 7 bases lining up with TRBD2. CDR1 and CDR2 (germline): SNHLY, FYNNEI. The CDR3 runs 16 residues. V shed 5 bases, J shed 4 bases, and the junction held 12 bases outside the gene matches. CDR3 residues: CASSLRGRETADTQYF. The CDR3 nucleotides are TGTGCCAGCAGTCTGCGAGGGCGGGAGACGGCAGATACGCAGTATTTT. Filled out from reference TRBV2 and TRBJ2-3, the complete variable domain reads EPEVTQTPSHQVTQMGQEVILRCVPISNHLYFYWYRQILGQKVEFLVSFYNNEISEKSEIFDDQFSVERPDGSNFTLKIRSTKLEDSAMYFCASSLRGRETADTQYFGPGTRLTVL.